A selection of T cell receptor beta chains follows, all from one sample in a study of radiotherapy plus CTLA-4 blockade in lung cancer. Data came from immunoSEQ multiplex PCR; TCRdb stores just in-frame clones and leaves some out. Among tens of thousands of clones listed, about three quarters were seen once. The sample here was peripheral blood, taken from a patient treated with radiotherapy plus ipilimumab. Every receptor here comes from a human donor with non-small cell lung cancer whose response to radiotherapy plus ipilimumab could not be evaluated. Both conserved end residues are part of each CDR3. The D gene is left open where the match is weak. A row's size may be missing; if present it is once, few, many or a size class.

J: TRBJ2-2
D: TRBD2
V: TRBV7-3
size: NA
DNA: TGTGCCAGCAGCCCGGGACTAGCGGGGGGAAGAAACACCGGGGAGCTGTTTTTT
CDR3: CASSPGLAGGRNTGELFF

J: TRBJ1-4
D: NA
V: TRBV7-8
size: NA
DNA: TGTGCCAGCAGCTTAAGTGGGAGGGGCCTGAATGAAAAACTGTTTTTT
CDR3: CASSLSGRGLNEKLFF

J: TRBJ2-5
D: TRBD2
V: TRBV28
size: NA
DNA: TGTGCCAGCAGTTTATGGGGTAGCGGGAGGGCGGAAGAGACCCAGTACTTC
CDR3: CASSLWGSGRAEETQYF

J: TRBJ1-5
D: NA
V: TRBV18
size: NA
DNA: TGTGCCAGCTCACCTGGTAGGGGTGATCAGCCCCAGCATTTT
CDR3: CASSPGRGDQPQHF

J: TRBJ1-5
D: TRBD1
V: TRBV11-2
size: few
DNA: TGTGCCAGCAGCTTAGGTGCCTGGACAGGGGGTGGGCATCAGCCCCAGCATTTT
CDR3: CASSLGAWTGGGHQPQHF

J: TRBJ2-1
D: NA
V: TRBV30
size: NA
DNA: TGTGCCTTTCTCCCCACAGTGAGCTCCTACAATGAGCAGTTCTTC
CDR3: CAFLPTVSSYNEQFF

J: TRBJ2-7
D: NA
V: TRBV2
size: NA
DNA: TGTGCCAGCAGTGCGAGTCCCGAGCAGTACTTC
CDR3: CASSASPEQYF

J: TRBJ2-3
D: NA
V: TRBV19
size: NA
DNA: TGTGCCAGTAGTGATCGTGTAGCTATAAACGCAGATACGCAGTATTTT
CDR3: CASSDRVAINADTQYF

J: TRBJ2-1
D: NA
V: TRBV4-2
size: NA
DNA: TGTGCCAGCAGCCAAGAGGCAGGGAAGTTCTTC
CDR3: CASSQEAGKFF

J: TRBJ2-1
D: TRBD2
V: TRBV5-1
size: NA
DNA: TGCGCCAGCAGCTCTTTAGCGGGAGGGAACTACAATGAGCAGTTCTTC
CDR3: CASSSLAGGNYNEQFF

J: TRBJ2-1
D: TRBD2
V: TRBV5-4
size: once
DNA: TGTGCCAGCAGCATTACCCCGGGACTAGTGGGTAATGAGCAGTTCTTC
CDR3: CASSITPGLVGNEQFF

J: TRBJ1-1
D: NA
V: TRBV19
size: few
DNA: TGTGCCAGTAGGTCCAGGGCGACGGACACTGAAGCTTTCTTT
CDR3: CASRSRATDTEAFF

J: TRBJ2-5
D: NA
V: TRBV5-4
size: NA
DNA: TGTGCCAGCAGCTTGAAGTCCGGGACACTCCAAGAGACCCAGTACTTC
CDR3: CASSLKSGTLQETQYF

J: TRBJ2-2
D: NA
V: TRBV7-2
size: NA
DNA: TGTGCCAGCAGCTTAGCGGGCCCCCAGCCCGGGGAGCTGTTTTTT
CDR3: CASSLAGPQPGELFF

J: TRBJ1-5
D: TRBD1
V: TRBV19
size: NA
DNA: TGTGCCAGTACCAAAGGGGGCCGAAATCAGCCCCAGCATTTT
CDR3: CASTKGGRNQPQHF

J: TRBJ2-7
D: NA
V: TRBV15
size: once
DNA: TGTGCCACCAGCAGATCAGGGCCGTCCTACGAGCAGTACTTC
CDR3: CATSRSGPSYEQYF

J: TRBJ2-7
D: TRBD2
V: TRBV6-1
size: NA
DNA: TGTGCCAGCTCGGGGGGAGGCTCCTACGAGCAGTACTTC
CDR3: CASSGGGSYEQYF

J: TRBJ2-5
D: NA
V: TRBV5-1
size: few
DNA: TGCGCCAGCAGCCCCGGACTAGGGGGGGAGACCCAGTACTTC
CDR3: CASSPGLGGETQYF

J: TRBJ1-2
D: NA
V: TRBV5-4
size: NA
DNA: TGTGCCAGCAGCTTCGAGGCAGGGACTAACTATGGCTACACCTTC
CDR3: CASSFEAGTNYGYTF

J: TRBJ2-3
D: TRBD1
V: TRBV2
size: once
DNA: TGTGCCAGCAGCAGACAGGGGGTAGTTTCTAGCACAGATACGCAGTATTTT
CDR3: CASSRQGVVSSTDTQYF

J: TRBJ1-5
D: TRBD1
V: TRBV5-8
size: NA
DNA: TGTGCCAGCAGCCCAATACGGACAGGGAATCAGCCCCAGCATTTT
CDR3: CASSPIRTGNQPQHF

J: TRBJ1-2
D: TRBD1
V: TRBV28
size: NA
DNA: TGTGCCAGCAGTCTCGACAGGGTAGTTGGTTACACCTTC
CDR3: CASSLDRVVGYTF

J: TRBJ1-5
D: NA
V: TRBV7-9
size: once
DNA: TGTGCCAGCAGCTCTCAGGGCGGGGGCAATCAGCCCCAGCATTTT
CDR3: CASSSQGGGNQPQHF